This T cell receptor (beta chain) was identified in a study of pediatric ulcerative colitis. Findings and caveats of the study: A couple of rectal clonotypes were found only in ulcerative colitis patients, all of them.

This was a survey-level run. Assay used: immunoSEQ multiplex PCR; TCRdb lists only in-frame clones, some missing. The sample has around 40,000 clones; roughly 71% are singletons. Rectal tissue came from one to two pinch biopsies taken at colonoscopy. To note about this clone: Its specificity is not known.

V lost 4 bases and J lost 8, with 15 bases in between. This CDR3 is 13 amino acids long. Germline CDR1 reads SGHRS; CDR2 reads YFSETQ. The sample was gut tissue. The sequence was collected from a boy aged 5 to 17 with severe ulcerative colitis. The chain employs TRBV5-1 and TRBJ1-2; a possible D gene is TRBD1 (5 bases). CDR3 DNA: TGCGCCAGCAGCGTAGCGAGGGGTGGAGGCTACACCTTC. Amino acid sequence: CASSVARGGGYTF.